The TCR beta chain described here comes from a study of early stage breast cancer tumors. V was shortened by 3 bases and J by 5 bases, with 23 bases between the two germline ends. Germline lookup yields CDR1 LGHNA and CDR2 YSLEER. This CDR3 spans 17 amino acids. Method: immunoSEQ multiplex PCR; TCRdb's copy keeps in-frame clones and lacks some. The table shows approximately 11,000 clones, with around 75% occurring only once. The sample consisted of breast tumor tissue. This sequence was found in a person aged 65-85 years with breast cancer. V and J are TRBV4-3 and TRBJ2-7; tentative D call: TRBD1 (6 bases). In DNA, the CDR3 is TGCGCCAGCAGCCAGTCGTTTTTAGAGACAGGTAAAAACGAGCAGTACTTC. Translated, it gives CASSQSFLETGKNEQYF.